The clone carrying this TCR beta chain was observed a few times. The data originate from a study of T cells after yellow fever vaccination. TCRdb fed the 5' RACE reads into MiXCR, producing one record per CDR3 protein. The sample carries 300,000 to 350,000 distinct CDR3 sequences, roughly 10% recorded once. Between the trimmed V and J ends, which lost 2 bases and 0 bases, there was a span of 11 bases. CDR1 and CDR2 from the germline V gene are SGHAT and FQNNGV. There are 15 residues in the CDR3. The chain couples TRBV11-2 to TRBJ2-7; D unclear. The receptor was derived from a man aged 18 to 30 who received the YFV17D yellow fever vaccine. This specimen was CD4+ T cells sorted from PBMCs, taken 45 days after the yellow fever booster vaccination. CDR3 bases: TGTGCCAGCAGCTTACAGGATTCCCGCTCCTACGAGCAGTACTTC. Its translation: CASSLQDSRSYEQYF.